This T cell receptor beta chain came from a study of control samples from healthy donors and cancer patients. Sequencing used immunoSEQ multiplex PCR; TCRdb keeps in-frame clones, though not all of them. The sample yields around 170,000 clones, almost 90% seen once. Trimming removed 0 bases from V and 0 bases from J, with 11 bases in between. CDR3 length: 16 amino acids. Germline V gives CDR1 KGHSH, CDR2 LQKENI. The origin of this receptor is a woman aged 25-40 years in good health. The rearrangement links TRBV18 to TRBJ1-1; D is unresolved. The sample taken for sequencing was blood. Here the CDR3 DNA reads TGTGCCAGCTCACCACCGGGTGTGATAATGAACACTGAAGCTTTCTTT. It is translated as CASSPPGVIMNTEAFF.